This T cell receptor (beta chain) appears in the sequencing data of a study of CD4+ T cells in melanoma. Study-level findings and limits: CD8+ T cell, macrophage and B cell function reportedly correlated with neoantigen-specific CD4+ T cells. Reportedly, melanoma neoantigen-specific CD4+ T cells showed varied differentiation states.

Generated by immunoSEQ multiplex PCR, the TCRdb table keeps only in-frame clones and is missing some. The table includes roughly 120,000 clones, 92% detected once. The CDR3 consists of 13 residues. The V and J ends lost 2 bases and 5 bases respectively, with 10 bases between them. Germline V gene lookup returns CDR1 MNHEY and CDR2 SVGAGI. A remark on this clone: Its antigen is not known.

The V and J genes are TRBV6-5 and TRBJ2-7; D might be TRBD1 or TRBD2, each matching 5 bases. The sequence came from a human donor with melanoma. Sequencing was carried out using peripheral blood. For the CDR3, the DNA is TGTGCCAGCAGTTACAGGGGAGTCCACGAGCAGTACTTC. It is translated as CASSYRGVHEQYF.